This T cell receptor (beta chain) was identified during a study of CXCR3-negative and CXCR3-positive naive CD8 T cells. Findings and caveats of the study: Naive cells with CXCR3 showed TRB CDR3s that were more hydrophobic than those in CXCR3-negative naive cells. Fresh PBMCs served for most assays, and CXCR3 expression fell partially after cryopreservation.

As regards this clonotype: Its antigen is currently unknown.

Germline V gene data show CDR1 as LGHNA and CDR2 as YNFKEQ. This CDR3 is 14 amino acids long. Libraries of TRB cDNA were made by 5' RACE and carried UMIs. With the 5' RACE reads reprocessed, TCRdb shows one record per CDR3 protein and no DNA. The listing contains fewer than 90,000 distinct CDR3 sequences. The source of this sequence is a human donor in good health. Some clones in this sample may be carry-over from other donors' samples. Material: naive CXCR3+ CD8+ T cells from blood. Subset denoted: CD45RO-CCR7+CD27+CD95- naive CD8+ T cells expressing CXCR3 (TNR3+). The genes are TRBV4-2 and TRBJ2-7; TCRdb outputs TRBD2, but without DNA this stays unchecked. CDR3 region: CASSQDWSSAEQYF.